Presented here are 28 T cell receptor beta chains from one specimen sequenced in a study of blood T cell repertoires in COVID-19. The repertoire was sequenced with immunoSEQ multiplex PCR; TCRdb's copy has only in-frame clones and lacks some. The sample holds 230,000 or so clones, roughly 89% seen once. The sample consisted of peripheral blood. The receptors originated from a woman aged 40 to 50 who had recovered from COVID-19.

CDR3 protein: CASSPNRDRAEQYV. In DNA form, the CDR3 reads TGTGCCAGCAGCCCCAACCGGGACAGGGCCGAGCAGTACGTC. The rearrangement joins TRBV11-3 to TRBJ2-7; 9 bases line up with TRBD1. The V segment lost 5 bases and the J segment 6 bases; nucleotides outside the gene matches: 8. Germline-derived CDR1 and CDR2 are SGHNT and YENEEA. The CDR3 runs 14 residues.

Concerning this clone itself: At one boundary the junction diverges from the germline segment, which might be a read error. The chain uses TRBV15 and TRBJ1-4; TRBD1 matches 7 bases. In germline, CDR1 is LNHNV, CDR2 YYDKDF (reference sequence). The CDR3 has 17 amino acids. CDR3 amino acids: CATSGDRAHPANEKLFF. CDR3 bases: TGTGCCACCAGCGGAGACAGGGCCCACCCGGCTAATGAAAAACTGTTTTTT.

The rearrangement links TRBV20-1 to TRBJ2-3, with D possibly TRBD2 on 6 matching bases. Looked up from germline, CDR1 is DFQATT and CDR2 is SNEGSKA (reference sequence). The V gene lost 3 bases and the J gene lost 0 bases, with 10 bases spanning the gap. This CDR3 region has 14 residues. The CDR3 DNA is TGCAGTGCTAGTGGGACTCCAAGCACAGATACGCAGTATTTT. As protein: CSASGTPSTDTQYF.

The V and J genes are TRBV19 and TRBJ2-1; TRBD2 matches at 7 bases. The CDR3 contains 15 residues. Per the germline V gene, CDR1 is LNHDA and CDR2 is SQIVND (reference sequence). V lost 2 bases and J lost 7; bases outside the gene matches: 8. CDR3 residues: CASSIRARRGNEQFF. Written as DNA, the CDR3 is TGTGCCAGTAGTATACGGGCTAGGCGGGGGAATGAGCAGTTCTTC.

In DNA, the CDR3 is TGTGCCAGCAGTTTCTCGCGGCCTGGGCGTTTTAGGGGGCCCCAGCATTTT. Its protein is CASSFSRPGRFRGPQHF. The chain couples TRBV28 to TRBJ1-5; TRBD1 might be the D (5 bases). The germline gives CDR1 MDHEN, CDR2 SYDVKM. V lost 3 bases and J 9 bases, leaving 24 bases between the germline ends. CDR3 size: 17 residues.

The J gene is TRBJ2-5, the V gene TRBV19; 7 nucleotides match TRBD1. Germline V CDR1 and CDR2: LNHDA, SQIVND (reference sequence). The CDR3 is 16 residues long. V lost 3 bases and J lost 0; bases outside the gene matches: 7. DNA for the CDR3: TGTGCCAGTAGTATCGGCCAACAGGGGTACCAAGAGACCCAGTACTTC. It yields the protein CASSIGQQGYQETQYF.

This chain connects TRBV23-1 to TRBJ1-5, with a tentative D call TRBD1 (5 bases). TRBV23-1 is sorted into the ORF group, with uncertain function. The CDR3 has 13 residues. V lost 6 bases to trimming and J lost 5 bases, with 11 bases between them. CDR3 sequence: CASRGGWDQPQHF. The CDR3 DNA is TGCGCCAGCAGGGGGGGTTGGGATCAGCCCCAGCATTTT.

J is TRBJ2-2 and V is TRBV5-1, with 10 bases aligning to TRBD2. CDR3 size: 14 residues. Germline loops: CDR1 SGHRS, CDR2 YFSETQ. Trimming cost V 4 bases and J 6 bases; bases outside gene matches: 3. CDR3 nucleotide sequence: TGCGCCAGCAGCGAAGGGACTAGCGCCGGGGAGCTGTTTTTT. Translating it yields CASSEGTSAGELFF.

This chain joins TRBV7-6 and TRBJ2-1, with a weak D call TRBD1 (6 bases). Germline V gives CDR1 SGHVS, CDR2 FNYEAQ. CDR3 length: 14 amino acids. V was cut by 1 base and J by 9 bases, with 13 bases left in between. The CDR3 bases are TGTGCCAGCAGCTTAGTACAGGGTGGGGGTGAGCAGTTCTTC. Amino acids: CASSLVQGGGEQFF.

The gene calls are TRBV5-1 and TRBJ2-5; 9 bases are a match to TRBD1. Germline CDR1 is SGHRS and CDR2 is YFSETQ. The CDR3 is 15 amino acids. V gave up 3 bases and J gave up 5 bases; unmatched junction bases: 8. In DNA form, the CDR3 reads TGCGCCAGCAGCTGGGTGACAGGGGGGTTCGAGACCCAGTACTTC. Encoded protein: CASSWVTGGFETQYF. The variable domain in full, completed from reference TRBV5-1 and TRBJ2-5, reads KAGVTQTPRYLIKTRGQQVTLSCSPISGHRSVSWYQQTPGQGLQFLFEYFSETQRNKGNFPGRFSGRQFSNSRSEMNVSTLELGDSALYLCASSWVTGGFETQYFGPGTRLLVL.

The rearrangement joins TRBV6-2 or TRBV6-3 to TRBJ2-7, with 7 bases lining up with TRBD1. With V trimmed by 5 bases and J by 6 bases, 4 bases remained unmatched. This CDR3 spans 12 amino acids. Looked up from germline, CDR1 is MNHEY and CDR2 is SVGEGT. This CDR3 reads CASSQTGLEQYF. CDR3 nucleotide sequence: TGTGCCAGCAGTCAGACAGGGCTCGAGCAGTACTTC.

The chain uses TRBV18 and TRBJ2-2; tentative D call: TRBD2 (6 bases). The ends were cut back, 4 bases at V and 0 bases at J, with 15 bases in the middle. The CDR3 length is 17 residues. Germline V gene lookup returns CDR1 KGHSH and CDR2 LQKENI. As DNA, the CDR3 is TGTGCCAGCTCACTACTGGGACTGTTCTCGAACACCGGGGAGCTGTTTTTT. The encoded protein is CASSLLGLFSNTGELFF.

The chain uses TRBV30 and TRBJ1-3; 7 nucleotides align to TRBD1. Trimming took 3 bases from V and 2 from J; bases not matched to a gene: 7. From germline, CDR1 is GTSNPN and CDR2 SVGIG (reference sequence). This CDR3 region has 15 residues. CDR3 nucleotide sequence: TGTGCCTGGAGGGGAACAGGGGCACCTGGAAACACCATATATTTT. Translation: CAWRGTGAPGNTIYF.

V usage is TRBV10-3 and J usage is TRBJ1-6; possibly TRBD1 for D (6 bases). V gave up 5 bases and J gave up 6 bases, with 14 bases separating them. The germline CDR1 and CDR2 sequences are ENHRY and SYGVKD. The CDR3 contains 15 residues. The CDR3 reads CAISPDRPINSPLHF. The CDR3, as DNA: TGTGCCATCAGTCCGGACAGACCGATTAATTCACCCCTCCACTTT.

This sequence joins TRBV3-1 (or the pseudogene TRBV3-2) and TRBJ1-6; D not certain. The CDR3 runs to 14 residues. Trimming shortened V by 1 base and J by 7 bases, and 8 bases separated the two germline ends. CDR1 LGHDT and CDR2 YNNKEL come from the germline V gene (reference sequence). CDR3 coding DNA: TGTGCCAGCAGCCAAGTCGCAGGCAATTCACCCCTCCACTTT. This encodes CASSQVAGNSPLHF.

This chain connects TRBV20-1 to TRBJ2-1; 8 positions agree with TRBD1. The CDR3 covers 11 residues. Germline V gene sequence: CDR1 DFQATT, CDR2 SNEGSKA (reference sequence). Germline trimming cut 4 bases from V and 9 bases from J; bases unmatched to any gene: 2. The CDR3 bases are TGCAGTGCTACAGGGGGCGGTGAGCAGTTCTTC. It yields the protein CSATGGGEQFF.

The V call is TRBV5-1, the J call TRBJ2-5; unclear D gene. The ends were cut back, 2 bases at V and 5 bases at J, with 16 bases in the middle. CDR1 SGHRS and CDR2 YFSETQ come from the germline V gene. The CDR3 covers 15 residues. CDR3 sequence reads: CASSFLRGSYETQYF. Here the CDR3 DNA reads TGCGCCAGCAGCTTCCTTCGAGGTAGTTACGAGACCCAGTACTTC.

The chain recombines TRBV5-4 with TRBJ2-7, with D perhaps matching TRBD1 (6 bases). The CDR3 length is 15 residues. Germline V CDR1 and CDR2: SGHNT, YYREEE (reference sequence). Trimming stripped 0 bases from V and 3 bases from J, with 13 bases between. DNA of the CDR3: TGTGCCAGCAGCTTGGACGGACAGTCTATCTACGAGCAGTACTTC. This sequence encodes CASSLDGQSIYEQYF.

The gene calls are TRBV30 and TRBJ2-2, with TRBD2 matching 9 bases. Germline assignment: CDR1 GTSNPN and CDR2 SVGIG (reference sequence). CDR3 length: 15 residues. J lost 4 bases, V lost 0 bases, and 3 bases had no gene match. For the CDR3, the DNA is TGTGCCTGGAGTGTAGCGGGGGGAGTCACCGGGGAGCTGTTTTTT. Protein sequence: CAWSVAGGVTGELFF.

The chain employs TRBV19 and TRBJ1-1; the match to TRBD1 covers 8 bases. CDR1 and CDR2 from the germline V gene are LNHDA and SQIVND (reference sequence). The CDR3 contains 14 residues. The J segment lost 6 bases and the V segment lost 5 bases, leaving 8 bases of the junction unmatched. The CDR3: CASSLQGEVAEAFF. Here the CDR3 DNA reads TGTGCCAGTAGTTTACAGGGGGAAGTGGCTGAAGCTTTCTTT.

This rearrangement joins TRBV5-5 to TRBJ1-2, with TRBD1 as a possible D gene (6 bases). Per the germline V gene, CDR1 is SGHKS and CDR2 is YYEKEE (reference sequence). The CDR3 loop spans 13 amino acids. V was cut by 1 base and J by 3 bases, with 7 bases left in between. CDR3 DNA: TGTGCCAGCAGCTTGAGGACAGACTATGGCTACACCTTC. It codes for CASSLRTDYGYTF.

The CDR3 loop is CASSGDSGIGGNEQFF. The CDR3 nucleotides are TGTGCCAGCTCAGGAGATAGCGGGATCGGTGGCAATGAGCAGTTCTTC. The chain carries TRBV18 and TRBJ2-1, with 8 bases fitting TRBD2. CDR1 and CDR2 from the germline V gene are KGHSH and LQKENI. Losses at the gene ends were 5 bases for V and 6 bases for J; bases not matched to a gene: 12. The CDR3 totals 16 residues.

J is TRBJ2-6 and V is TRBV28, with D maybe TRBD2 (6 bases). The CDR3 spans 15 residues. Per the germline V gene, CDR1 is MDHEN and CDR2 is SYDVKM. V was clipped by 8 bases and J by 0 bases, with 11 bases between them. The DNA of the CDR3 is TGTGCCAGCCTGGACGGGAGCTCTGGGGCCAACGTCCTGACTTTC. Its protein product is CASLDGSSGANVLTF.

V usage is TRBV9 and J usage is TRBJ2-5; TRBD2 aligns across 8 bases. After removal of 3 bases from V and 4 bases from J, the junction contained 2 bases not matched to a gene. CDR1 is SGDLS and CDR2 is YYNGEE in the germline V gene. CDR3 length: 13 residues. CDR3 loop: CASSDSGGETQYF. CDR3 bases: TGTGCCAGCAGCGACAGCGGGGGAGAGACCCAGTACTTC.

The chain uses TRBV24-1 and TRBJ1-5; a possible D gene is TRBD1 (6 bases). Germline V gene sequence: CDR1 KGHDR, CDR2 SFDVKD. Trimming pared 3 bases from V and 6 bases from J, leaving 17 bases between. The CDR3 sequence is 16 residues long. The CDR3 protein is CATSDMGRDRSQPQHF. CDR3 nucleotides: TGTGCCACCAGTGATATGGGGCGAGACAGGTCTCAGCCCCAGCATTTT.

This clone was detected only once. This sequence joins TRBV12-3 or TRBV12-4 and TRBJ1-1, with D maybe TRBD1 (6 bases). V lost 9 bases, J lost 4 bases, and 15 bases lay in between. The CDR3 extends over 13 amino acids. CDR3 loop: CASSRGGGTEAFF. The CDR3 nucleotides are TGTGCCAGTTCGAGGGGAGGGGGCACTGAAGCTTTCTTT.

The chain links TRBV6-5 to TRBJ2-3, with 11 bases that match TRBD2. The CDR3 is made up of 14 amino acids. CDR1 is MNHEY, CDR2 SVGAGI, per germline. V trimming: 5 bases; J trimming: 3 bases; junction bases outside the gene matches: 1. The CDR3 DNA follows: TGTGCCAGCAGTCCTAGCGGGGGGACAGATACGCAGTATTTT. Protein product: CASSPSGGTDTQYF.

The chain employs TRBV12-3 or TRBV12-4 and TRBJ1-5; a weak D match, TRBD1 (5 bases). The V gene lost 6 bases and the J gene lost 6 bases, with 9 bases spanning the gap. This CDR3 spans 12 amino acids. This CDR3 reads CASRRGLQPQHF. The CDR3 coding sequence is TGTGCCAGCAGAAGGGGTCTTCAGCCCCAGCATTTT.